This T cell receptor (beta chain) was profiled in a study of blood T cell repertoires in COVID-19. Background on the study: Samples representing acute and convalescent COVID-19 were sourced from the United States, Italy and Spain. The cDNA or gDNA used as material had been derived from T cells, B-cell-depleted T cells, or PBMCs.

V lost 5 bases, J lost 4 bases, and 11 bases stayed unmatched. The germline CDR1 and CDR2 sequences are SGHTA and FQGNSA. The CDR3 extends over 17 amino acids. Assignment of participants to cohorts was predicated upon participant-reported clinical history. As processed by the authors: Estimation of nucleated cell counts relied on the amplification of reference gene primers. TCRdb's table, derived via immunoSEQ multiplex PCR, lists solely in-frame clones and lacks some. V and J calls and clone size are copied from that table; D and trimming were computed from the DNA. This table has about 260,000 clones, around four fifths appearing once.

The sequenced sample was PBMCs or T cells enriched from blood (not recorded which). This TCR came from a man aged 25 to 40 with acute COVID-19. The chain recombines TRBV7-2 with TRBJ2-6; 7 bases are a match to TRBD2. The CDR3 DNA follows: TGTGCCAGCAGCCGTAGGCCCTCGCGGGGGGGGGCCAACGTCCTGACTTTC. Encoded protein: CASSRRPSRGGANVLTF. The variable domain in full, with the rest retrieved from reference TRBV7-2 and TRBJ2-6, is GAGVSQSPSNKVTEKGKDVELRCDPISGHTALYWYRQSLGQGLEFLIYFQGNSAPDKSGLPSDRFSAERTGGSVSTLTIQRTQQEDSAVYLCASSRRPSRGGANVLTFGAGSRLTVL.